The rows below give T cell receptor beta chains drawn from one sample of a study of identical twins. Each CDR3 protein is one row after TCRdb ran MiXCR on the 5' RACE reads. The sample consists of 500,000 to 650,000 distinct CDR3 sequences, around 20% of them appearing once. The sample was also reused in another study, on yellow fever vaccine responses in identical twins.

The material sequenced was CD4+ T cells sorted from blood. Receptors originate from a woman under 30 in good health. Each CDR3 is given with its conserved first and last residue. A D gene is named only where the DNA matches it firmly. Expanded clones are given a class, and other clones once, few, many or no size at all.

d_call	v_call	j_call	clone_size	cdr3_aa	cdr3_nt
NA	TRBV12-3/TRBV12-4	TRBJ2-3	few	CASSFRKQADTQYF	TGTGCCAGCAGTTTCCGGAAACAGGCAGATACGCAGTATTTT
TRBD1	TRBV28	TRBJ2-5	NA	CASSLFDRGGETQYF	TGTGCCAGCAGTTTATTTGACAGGGGGGGTGAGACCCAGTACTTC
TRBD2	TRBV19	TRBJ2-5	NA	CASWGEGREGTQYF	TGTGCCAGTTGGGGGGAGGGCCGGGAAGGGACCCAGTACTTC
TRBD2	TRBV7-9	TRBJ2-7	NA	CASSLAVYEQYF	TGTGCCAGCAGCCTAGCGGTTTACGAGCAGTACTTC
NA	TRBV7-2	TRBJ2-3	NA	CASSFAGGGTDTQYF	TGTGCCAGCAGCTTTGCAGGCGGAGGCACAGATACGCAGTATTTT
NA	TRBV7-9	TRBJ2-7	NA	CASSLTGTAGYF	TGTGCCAGCAGCTTAACGGGCACCGCGGGGTACTTC
TRBD1	TRBV7-9	TRBJ1-3	many	CASSSDRGDTIYF	TGTGCCAGCAGCTCAGACAGGGGTGACACCATATATTTT
NA	TRBV20-1	TRBJ1-4	NA	CSALQGPNEKLFF	TGCAGTGCGCTACAGGGACCGAATGAAAAACTGTTTTTT
NA	TRBV28	TRBJ1-1	NA	CASSLVPDTEAFF	TGTGCCAGCAGTTTAGTTCCCGACACTGAAGCTTTCTTT
TRBD2	TRBV12-3/TRBV12-4	TRBJ2-7	NA	CASSFQPLAGVYEQYF	TGTGCCAGCAGTTTCCAGCCCCTAGCGGGAGTCTACGAGCAGTACTTC
NA	TRBV12-3/TRBV12-4	TRBJ2-7	many	CASSVGVMRSYEQYF	TGTGCCAGCAGTGTAGGGGTCATGCGATCCTACGAGCAGTACTTC
NA	TRBV5-6	TRBJ2-5	few	CASSLGRVQTQYF	TGTGCCAGCAGCTTGGGCAGGGTGCAGACCCAGTACTTC
NA	TRBV6-6	TRBJ2-5	many	CASNRGGETQYF	TGTGCCAGCAATAGAGGGGGGGAGACCCAGTACTTC
NA	TRBV28	TRBJ1-5	many	CASSPLHRGTDQPQHF	TGTGCCAGCAGCCCGCTTCATAGGGGGACGGATCAGCCCCAGCATTTT
NA	TRBV12-3/TRBV12-4	TRBJ1-1	NA	CASSLRFSGGHTEAFF	TGTGCCAGCAGTTTACGGTTTTCGGGGGGCCACACTGAAGCTTTCTTT
TRBD2	TRBV7-2	TRBJ2-1	NA	CASSRTGGRALYEQFF	TGTGCCAGCAGTCGGACAGGCGGGAGGGCCTTATATGAGCAGTTCTTC
TRBD1	TRBV11-3	TRBJ2-1	NA	CASSQAWDRGHDEQFF	TGTGCCAGCAGCCAAGCATGGGACAGGGGGCATGATGAGCAGTTCTTC
TRBD1	TRBV5-1	TRBJ1-1	NA	CAPRGTGSEAFF	TGCGCCCCCAGGGGGACAGGGAGTGAAGCTTTCTTT
NA	TRBV7-9	TRBJ2-1	few	CASEGTGTHRTYNEQFF	TGTGCCAGCGAGGGGACGGGAACCCATCGCACCTACAATGAGCAGTTCTTC
NA	TRBV19	TRBJ1-1	few	CASSIGQTNTEAFF	TGTGCCAGTAGTATCGGTCAGACGAACACTGAAGCTTTCTTT
TRBD1	TRBV5-1	TRBJ1-1	many	CASSLGQGASEAFF	TGCGCCAGCAGCTTGGGACAGGGGGCATCTGAAGCTTTCTTT
NA	TRBV12-3/TRBV12-4	TRBJ2-3	NA	CASSPQRRMGVDTQYF	TGTGCCAGCAGTCCCCAGCGACGGATGGGCGTAGATACGCAGTATTTT
NA	TRBV3-1	TRBJ2-3	NA	CASSQDYGGRLADTQYF	TGTGCCAGCAGCCAAGATTACGGGGGGCGATTGGCAGATACGCAGTATTTT
TRBD2	TRBV20-1	TRBJ2-5	few	CSADGLADTQETQYF	TGCAGTGCCGATGGACTAGCGGACACTCAAGAGACCCAGTACTTC
NA	TRBV24-1	TRBJ2-1	NA	CATSDFRGRLFF	TGTGCCACCAGTGATTTCAGGGGAAGGCTGTTCTTC
TRBD2	TRBV7-3	TRBJ2-1	few	CASSFGTSAYNEQFF	TGTGCCAGCAGCTTCGGGACTAGCGCGTACAATGAGCAGTTCTTC
NA	TRBV4-2	TRBJ2-1	few	CASSQDRAGMRANEQFF	TGTGCCAGCAGCCAAGACCGGGCGGGGATGAGGGCCAATGAGCAGTTCTTC
TRBD1	TRBV20-1	TRBJ1-4	few	CSASTGGRGEKLFF	TGCAGTGCGAGTACAGGGGGCCGAGGTGAAAAACTGTTTTTT
NA	TRBV6-5	TRBJ2-1	NA	CATISSLKGNEQFF	TGTGCCACCATTTCTAGCCTCAAGGGTAATGAGCAGTTCTTC
NA	TRBV19	TRBJ1-4	NA	CAEGPSTNEKLFF	TGTGCCGAGGGCCCTTCAACTAATGAAAAACTGTTTTTT
NA	TRBV11-2	TRBJ2-1	NA	CASSIGEGGFF	TGTGCCAGCAGCATTGGGGAGGGGGGGTTCTTC
TRBD1	TRBV5-1	TRBJ2-2	few	CASSLTGGDTGELFF	TGCGCCAGCAGCTTGACAGGGGGAGACACCGGGGAGCTGTTTTTT
NA	TRBV5-1	TRBJ2-1	many	CASSWIVSAVNEQFF	TGCGCCAGCAGCTGGATCGTCTCGGCTGTCAATGAGCAGTTCTTC
TRBD2	TRBV29-1	TRBJ2-5	few	CSVWTSGRVLQETQYF	TGCAGCGTTTGGACTAGCGGGAGAGTACTACAAGAGACCCAGTACTTC
NA	TRBV7-9	TRBJ2-2	NA	CASSPPRGATKTGELFF	TGTGCCAGCAGCCCCCCACGGGGGGCCACAAAAACCGGGGAGCTGTTTTTT
TRBD2	TRBV6-5	TRBJ2-7	many	CASSYDGTSGMGEQYF	TGTGCCAGCAGTTACGACGGGACTAGCGGGATGGGCGAGCAGTACTTC
NA	TRBV5-1	TRBJ2-1	NA	CASSKGDSSQPYNEQFF	TGCGCCAGCAGCAAAGGGGACTCCTCCCAACCCTACAATGAGCAGTTCTTC
NA	TRBV13	TRBJ2-3	NA	CASSRSGWGQTDTQYF	TGTGCCAGCAGCCGGAGCGGGTGGGGGCAGACAGATACGCAGTATTTT
TRBD2	TRBV3-1	TRBJ2-7	NA	CACTQGLAASYEQYF	TGTGCCTGCACCCAGGGACTAGCGGCTTCCTACGAGCAGTACTTC
NA	TRBV18	TRBJ1-5	many	CASSPDRNQPQHF	TGTGCCAGCTCACCGGACCGAAATCAGCCCCAGCATTTT
NA	TRBV27	TRBJ2-7	NA	CASSLRQGGDYEQYF	TGTGCCAGCAGTTTAAGGCAGGGTGGGGACTACGAGCAGTACTTC
TRBD1	TRBV29-1	TRBJ2-5	NA	CSVSGQGSQETQYF	TGCAGCGTCTCGGGACAGGGGAGTCAGGAGACCCAGTACTTC
TRBD1	TRBV7-6	TRBJ2-1	NA	CASSLKGQGKDNEQFF	TGTGCCAGCAGCTTAAAGGGACAGGGGAAGGACAATGAGCAGTTCTTC
NA	TRBV29-1	TRBJ2-5	NA	CSVVWTAKETQYF	TGCAGCGTCGTATGGACAGCTAAAGAGACCCAGTACTTC
TRBD2	TRBV7-9	TRBJ2-5	few	CASSFTSGGTMQETQYF	TGTGCCAGCAGCTTCACTAGCGGGGGGACAATGCAAGAGACCCAGTACTTC
NA	TRBV12-3/TRBV12-4	TRBJ2-7	few	CASSTQTGTGGGEQYF	TGTGCCAGCAGTACCCAAACCGGGACAGGCGGGGGCGAGCAGTACTTC
NA	TRBV6-1	TRBJ1-2	NA	CASSKGGSPQYGYTF	TGTGCCAGCAGCAAAGGTGGCAGTCCTCAATATGGCTACACCTTC
TRBD1	TRBV6-5	TRBJ1-1	few	CASSHLTWTGAFEAFF	TGTGCCAGCAGTCACCTCACCTGGACAGGGGCCTTTGAAGCTTTCTTT
TRBD1	TRBV27	TRBJ2-7	NA	CASSFHPGQGGEQYF	TGTGCCAGCAGTTTTCACCCGGGACAGGGCGGTGAGCAGTACTTC
NA	TRBV9	TRBJ2-2	NA	CASSVGKGANTGELFF	TGTGCCAGCAGCGTAGGGAAGGGGGCGAACACCGGGGAGCTGTTTTTT
TRBD2	TRBV5-1	TRBJ2-1	few	CASSLAKGVAGERAFF	TGCGCCAGCAGCTTGGCCAAGGGGGTAGCGGGAGAGAGGGCGTTCTTC
NA	TRBV5-1	TRBJ1-1	few	CASSLVWTENTEAFF	TGCGCCAGCAGCTTGGTGTGGACAGAGAACACTGAAGCTTTCTTT
NA	TRBV7-9	TRBJ2-1	NA	CASSLATLGGQFF	TGTGCCAGCAGCTTAGCGACTTTGGGCGGTCAGTTCTTC
TRBD2	TRBV4-1	TRBJ2-5	NA	CASSQVVAGGPLQETQYF	TGCGCCAGCAGCCAAGTTGTAGCGGGAGGGCCCTTACAAGAGACCCAGTACTTC
TRBD2	TRBV5-1	TRBJ2-1	NA	CASSEGTSGQIYNEQFF	TGCGCCAGCAGCGAGGGGACTAGCGGACAAATTTACAATGAGCAGTTCTTC